The 6 T cell receptor beta chains presented below share a single source sample, sequenced in a study of radiotherapy plus CTLA-4 blockade in lung cancer. Using immunoSEQ multiplex PCR, the repertoire was profiled, and TCRdb retains in-frame clones only, with some absent. The sample lists tens of thousands of clones, roughly 84% seen once, with 6.5% to 9% in the top ten. This sample comprised peripheral blood, obtained from a patient treated with radiotherapy plus ipilimumab. The origin of the receptors is a human donor with non-small cell lung cancer whose response to radiotherapy plus ipilimumab could not be evaluated.

A single count supports this clone. CDR3 nucleotides: TGTGCCAGCAGTCGTAGAGGGGGAGTCACTGAAGCTTTCTTT. This gives the protein CASSRRGGVTEAFF. The J gene is TRBJ1-1, the V gene TRBV6-5; tentative D call: TRBD1 (6 bases). With 5 bases removed from V and 4 bases from J, the gap between germline ends came to 14 bases. The germline CDR1 and CDR2 sequences are MNHEY and SVGAGI. The length of the CDR3 is 14 residues.

The chain uses TRBV7-6 and TRBJ1-4; D ambiguous. The CDR3 has 15 residues. In germline, CDR1 is SGHVS, CDR2 FNYEAQ. V was pared by 5 bases and J by 5 bases, with 15 bases between. The CDR3 DNA is TGTGCCAGCAGCCCTCAGGCGGGGAGCAATGAAAAACTGTTTTTT. Its translation is CASSPQAGSNEKLFF.

V and J are TRBV10-1 and TRBJ1-1; D is possibly TRBD1 (6 bases). Trimming took off 6 bases at V and 5 bases at J, with 19 bases between the two ends. The CDR3 is 15 amino acids. CDR1 is WNHNN, CDR2 SYGVQD, per germline (reference sequence). The DNA of the CDR3 is TGCGCCAGCAGCCCGGACAGTGTGGGTGATACTGAAGCTTTCTTT. Its translation: CASSPDSVGDTEAFF.

The CDR3 region has the DNA TGCGCCAGCAGCCAAGATATCCTCGGCCGGGAACCCCTCAATGAGCAGTTCTTC. This translates into CASSQDILGREPLNEQFF. The rearrangement uses TRBV4-3 and TRBJ2-1; weak D call: TRBD2 (5 bases). Germline V gene data show CDR1 as LGHNA and CDR2 as YSLEER. The V end was cut by 0 bases, the J end by 6 bases, with 21 bases between. The CDR3 length is 18 residues.

The V call is TRBV9, the J call TRBJ2-4; D is uncertain. The length of the CDR3 is 14 residues. V lost 5 bases to trimming and J lost 6 bases, with 15 bases between them. The V gene's germline CDR1 is SGDLS and CDR2 YYNGEE. CDR3 sequence (DNA): TGTGCCAGCAGTAGCATTAGCATGGGAAACATTCAGTACTTC. This gives the protein CASSSISMGNIQYF.

This clone occurred a few times. The chain carries TRBV7-9 and TRBJ1-6; D perhaps matches TRBD1 (5 bases). The CDR3 spans 14 residues. Germline CDR1 SEHNR, CDR2 FQNEAQ (reference sequence). The V and J ends lost 5 bases and 6 bases respectively, with 11 bases between them. The CDR3 DNA follows: TGTGCCAGCAGCCTAGGGGAGGTTAATTCACCCCTCCACTTT. This translates into CASSLGEVNSPLHF.